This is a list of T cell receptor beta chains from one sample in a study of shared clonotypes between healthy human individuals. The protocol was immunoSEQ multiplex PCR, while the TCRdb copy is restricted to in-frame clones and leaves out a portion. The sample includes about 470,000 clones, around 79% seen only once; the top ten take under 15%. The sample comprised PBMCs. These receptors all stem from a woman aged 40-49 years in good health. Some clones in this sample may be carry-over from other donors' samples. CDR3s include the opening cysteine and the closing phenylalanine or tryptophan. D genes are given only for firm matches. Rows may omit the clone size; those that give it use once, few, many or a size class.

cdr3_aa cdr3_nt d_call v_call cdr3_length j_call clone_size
CASSPLGSGSRSDTQYF TGTGCCAGCAGCCCCTTGGGAAGCGGGAGTCGCTCAGATACGCAGTATTTT TRBD2 TRBV25-1 17 TRBJ2-3 -
CASSVVPSRKEQFF TGTGCCAGCAGCGTAGTCCCCTCTAGAAAGGAGCAGTTCTTC - TRBV9 14 TRBJ2-1 -
CASSLGGILNEQYF TGTGCCAGTAGTTTGGGCGGGATACTGAACGAGCAGTACTTC - TRBV19 14 TRBJ2-7 -
CASSLGTGSQQYF TGTGCCAGCAGCTTAGGCACAGGGTCTCAGCAGTACTTC - TRBV11-3 13 TRBJ2-7 once
CASSFGTDQETQYF TGTGCCAGCAGCTTCGGGACAGACCAAGAGACCCAGTACTTC TRBD1 TRBV7-3 14 TRBJ2-5 -
CASSQDKLRHRVNYEQYF TGCGCCAGCAGCCAAGATAAGTTGAGGCACAGGGTGAACTACGAGCAGTACTTC - TRBV4-3 18 TRBJ2-7 -
CASSSVLAGLNTGELFF TGTGCCAGCTCAAGCGTACTAGCGGGACTGAACACCGGGGAGCTGTTTTTT TRBD2 TRBV18 17 TRBJ2-2 -
CATSKTTGRLNTEAFF TGTGCCACCAGCAAGACGACAGGCAGATTGAACACTGAAGCTTTCTTT - TRBV15 16 TRBJ1-1 -
CSVVGLAGGSITDTQYF TGCAGCGTTGTTGGACTAGCGGGAGGCTCAATCACAGATACGCAGTATTTT TRBD2 TRBV29-1 17 TRBJ2-3 -
CASSSQGARYEQYF TGTGCCAGCAGCTCACAGGGGGCGCGGTACGAGCAGTACTTC TRBD1 TRBV7-9 14 TRBJ2-7 -
CASSLELLRYANTGELFF TGTGCCAGCAGCTTGGAACTCCTAAGATACGCGAACACCGGGGAGCTGTTTTTT - TRBV5-6 18 TRBJ2-2 -
CASSRTSGQGYEQYF TGTGCCAGTAGTCGTACCTCGGGACAGGGCTACGAGCAGTACTTC TRBD1 TRBV19 15 TRBJ2-7 -
CASSPPTTTDTQYF TGTGCCAGCTCACCACCGACTACTACAGATACGCAGTATTTT - TRBV18 14 TRBJ2-3 -
CAISESGPENSPLHF TGTGCCATCAGTGAATCAGGACCGGAGAATTCACCCCTCCACTTT - TRBV10-3 15 TRBJ1-6 -
CASGLRRGSIYEQYF TGTGCTAGTGGTCTTCGCCGGGGATCGATCTACGAGCAGTACTTC - TRBV12-5 15 TRBJ2-7 -
CANLTPSGSYEQYF TGCGCCAACCTAACCCCTAGCGGGAGTTACGAGCAGTACTTC TRBD2 TRBV23-1 14 TRBJ2-7 -
CASSVYGSVAGELFF TGTGCCAGCAGCGTATATGGATCAGTCGCCGGGGAGCTGTTTTTT - TRBV9 15 TRBJ2-2 -
CASTGTGLSYEQYF TGTGCCAGCACGGGGACAGGGTTGTCCTACGAGCAGTACTTC TRBD1 TRBV7-9 14 TRBJ2-7 -
CAWNQLQGNEQFF TGTGCCTGGAATCAATTACAGGGCAATGAGCAGTTCTTC - TRBV30 13 TRBJ2-1 -
CASSSGVAGGTYEQYF TGTGCCAGCAGTTCGGGGGTTGCGGGAGGTACCTACGAGCAGTACTTC TRBD2 TRBV7-2 16 TRBJ2-7 -
CASSPGSGAPGEQFF TGTGCCAGCAGCCCCGGTAGCGGGGCCCCCGGTGAGCAGTTCTTC TRBD2 TRBV4-2 15 TRBJ2-1 few
CASSLFLAGTYEQYF TGTGCCAGCAGCTTGTTCCTAGCGGGAACCTACGAGCAGTACTTC TRBD2 TRBV11-2 15 TRBJ2-7 -
CASSYSKGTGMREQYF TGTGCCAGCAGTTACTCGAAGGGGACAGGGATGCGCGAGCAGTACTTC TRBD1 TRBV6-5 16 TRBJ2-7 -
CASSFFRDSTDTQYF TGTGCCAGCAGCTTTTTCAGGGACAGCACAGATACGCAGTATTTT - TRBV7-9 15 TRBJ2-3 -
CASSSVLISSGNTIYF TGTGCCAGCAGTTCAGTATTAATAAGCTCTGGAAACACCATATATTTT - TRBV6-5 16 TRBJ1-3 -
CASSQSPLTSGGFYNEQFF TGCGCCAGCAGTCAATCTCCGCTGACTAGCGGGGGTTTTTACAATGAGCAGTTCTTC TRBD2 TRBV23-1 19 TRBJ2-1 few
CAWSVRPSISGTQTTNEKLFF TGTGCCTGGAGTGTGAGACCTTCCATCAGCGGGACACAGACAACTAATGAAAAACTGTTTTTT - TRBV30 21 TRBJ1-4 -
CASSLVGGGPYEQYF TGTGCCAGCAGCTTAGTCGGGGGAGGGCCCTACGAGCAGTACTTC TRBD2 TRBV7-9 15 TRBJ2-7 -
CASSPGQVGHFVYGYTF TGTGCCAGCAGCCCAGGACAGGTGGGCCATTTTGTTTATGGCTACACCTTC TRBD1 TRBV5-4 17 TRBJ1-2 -
CASSLARLAGRSGELFF TGTGCCAGCAGCTTAGCGCGGCTAGCGGGAAGGTCCGGGGAGCTGTTTTTT TRBD2 TRBV7-6 17 TRBJ2-2 many